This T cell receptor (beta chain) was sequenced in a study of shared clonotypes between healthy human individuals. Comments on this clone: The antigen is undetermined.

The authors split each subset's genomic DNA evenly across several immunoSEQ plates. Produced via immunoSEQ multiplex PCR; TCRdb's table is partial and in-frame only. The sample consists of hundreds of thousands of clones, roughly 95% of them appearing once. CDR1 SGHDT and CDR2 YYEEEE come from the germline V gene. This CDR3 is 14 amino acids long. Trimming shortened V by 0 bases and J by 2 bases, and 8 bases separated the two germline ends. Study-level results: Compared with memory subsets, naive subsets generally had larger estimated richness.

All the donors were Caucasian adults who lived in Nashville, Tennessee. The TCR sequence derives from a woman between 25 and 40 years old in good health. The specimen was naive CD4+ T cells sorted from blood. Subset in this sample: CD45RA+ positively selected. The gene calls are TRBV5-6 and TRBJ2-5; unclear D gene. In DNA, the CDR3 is TGTGCCAGCAGCTTGGGCAGAGCGCAAGAGACCCAGTACTTC. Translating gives CASSLGRAQETQYF.